This T cell receptor beta chain was identified during a study of CD8+CD57+ T cells in acquired aplastic anemia. The template for TCR beta VDJ and CDR3 sequence profiling was genomic DNA. From the reads, TCRdb called clonotypes with MiXCR, one entry per CDR3 protein. The data hold around 150,000 distinct CDR3 sequences, with around 48% observed a single time. From germline, CDR1 is SNHLY and CDR2 FYNNEI. With V trimmed by 6 bases and J by 3 bases, 4 bases remained unmatched. CDR3 length: 13 residues. Sequencing was done on patients that had shown CD8+CD57+ cell expansion by flow cytometry. Patients, without exception, had severe acquired aplastic anemia. No therapy was given to patients before blood sampling. This clonotype was seen many times.

The rearrangement links TRBV2 to TRBJ2-7, with TRBD1 matching over 8 bases. Sequencing used sorted CD4+, CD8+, or CD8+CD57+ T cells (not recorded which) from PBMCs. This TCR derives from a human donor with aplastic anemia. In nucleotides, the CDR3 is TGTGCCAGCAGGGACAGGGCAAGCTACGAGCAGTACTTC. Encoded protein: CASRDRASYEQYF.